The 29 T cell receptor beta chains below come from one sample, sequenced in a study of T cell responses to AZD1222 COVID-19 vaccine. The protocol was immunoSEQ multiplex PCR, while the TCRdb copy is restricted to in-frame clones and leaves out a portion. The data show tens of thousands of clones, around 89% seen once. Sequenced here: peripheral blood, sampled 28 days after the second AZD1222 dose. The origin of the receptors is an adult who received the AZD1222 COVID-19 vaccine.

The CDR3 sequence: CASSFSVTQPQHF. The CDR3 DNA is TGTGCCAGCAGCTTTTCAGTAACTCAGCCCCAGCATTTT. V and J are TRBV7-8 and TRBJ1-5; D gene unclear. Per germline, CDR1 SGHVS and CDR2 FQNEAQ. The CDR3 has 13 amino acids. Trimming cost V 3 bases and J 6 bases, with 9 bases left between them.

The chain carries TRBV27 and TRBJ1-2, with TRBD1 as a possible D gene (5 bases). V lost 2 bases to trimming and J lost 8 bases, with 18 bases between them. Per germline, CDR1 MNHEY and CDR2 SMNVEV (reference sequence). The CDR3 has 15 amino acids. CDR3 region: CASSLGALGGEGYTF. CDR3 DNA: TGTGCCAGCAGTTTAGGGGCTCTGGGGGGAGAGGGCTACACCTTC.

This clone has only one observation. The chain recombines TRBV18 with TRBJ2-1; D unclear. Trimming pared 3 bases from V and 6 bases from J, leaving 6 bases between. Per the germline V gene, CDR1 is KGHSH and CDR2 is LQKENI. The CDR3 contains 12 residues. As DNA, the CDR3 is TGTGCCAGCTCACCGATGGGCAATGAGCAGTTCTTC. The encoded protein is CASSPMGNEQFF.

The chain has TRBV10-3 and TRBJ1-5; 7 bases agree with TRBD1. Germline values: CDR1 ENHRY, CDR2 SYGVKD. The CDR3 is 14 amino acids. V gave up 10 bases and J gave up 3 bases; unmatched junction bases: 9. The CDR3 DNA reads TGTGCCAGCGCTGGGGAGGGGGCCAATCAGCCCCAGCATTTT. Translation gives CASAGEGANQPQHF.

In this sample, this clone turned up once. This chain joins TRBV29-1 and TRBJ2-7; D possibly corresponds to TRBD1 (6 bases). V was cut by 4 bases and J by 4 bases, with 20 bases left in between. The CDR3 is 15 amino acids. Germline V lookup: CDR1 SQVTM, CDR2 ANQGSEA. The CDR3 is CSVVSTRGVGYEQYF. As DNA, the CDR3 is TGCAGCGTTGTATCGACCAGGGGCGTTGGATACGAGCAGTACTTC.

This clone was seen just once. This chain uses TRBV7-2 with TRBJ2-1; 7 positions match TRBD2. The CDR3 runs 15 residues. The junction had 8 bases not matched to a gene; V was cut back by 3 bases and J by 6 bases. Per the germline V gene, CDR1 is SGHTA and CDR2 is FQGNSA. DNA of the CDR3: TGTGCCAGCAGCTTTTGGGGGGAGGGGACCAATGAGCAGTTCTTC. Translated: CASSFWGEGTNEQFF.

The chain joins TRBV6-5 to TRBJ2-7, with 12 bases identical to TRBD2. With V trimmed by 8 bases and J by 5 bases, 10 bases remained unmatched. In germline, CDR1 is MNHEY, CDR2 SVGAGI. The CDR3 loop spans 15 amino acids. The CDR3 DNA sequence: TGTGCCAGCTCCTCGGGGACTAGCGGGTCCGACGAGCAGTACTTC. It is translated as CASSSGTSGSDEQYF.

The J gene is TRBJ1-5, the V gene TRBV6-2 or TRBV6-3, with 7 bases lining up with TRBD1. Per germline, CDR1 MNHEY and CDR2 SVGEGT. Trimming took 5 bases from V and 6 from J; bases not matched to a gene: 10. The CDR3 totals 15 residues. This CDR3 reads CASSLQGVFGQPQHF. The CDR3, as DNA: TGTGCCAGCAGTCTCCAGGGGGTGTTTGGTCAGCCCCAGCATTTT.

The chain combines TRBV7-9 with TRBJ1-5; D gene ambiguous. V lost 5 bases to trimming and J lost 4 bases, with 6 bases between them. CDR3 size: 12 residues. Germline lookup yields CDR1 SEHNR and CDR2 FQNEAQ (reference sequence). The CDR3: CASSHRNQPQHF. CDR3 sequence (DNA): TGTGCCAGCAGCCACCGTAATCAGCCCCAGCATTTT.

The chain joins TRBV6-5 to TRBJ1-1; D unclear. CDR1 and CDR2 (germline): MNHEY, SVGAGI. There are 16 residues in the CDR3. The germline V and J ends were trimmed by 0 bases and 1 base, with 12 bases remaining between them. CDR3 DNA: TGTGCCAGCAGTTACTCGAGGAGCCTAGCGAACACTGAAGCTTTCTTT. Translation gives CASSYSRSLANTEAFF.

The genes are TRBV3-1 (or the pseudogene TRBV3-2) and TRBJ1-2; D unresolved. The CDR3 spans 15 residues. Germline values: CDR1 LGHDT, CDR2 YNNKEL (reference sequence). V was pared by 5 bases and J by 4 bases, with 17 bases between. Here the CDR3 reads CASSDNWRTFYGYTF. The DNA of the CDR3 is TGTGCCAGCAGCGATAACTGGCGAACTTTCTATGGCTACACCTTC.

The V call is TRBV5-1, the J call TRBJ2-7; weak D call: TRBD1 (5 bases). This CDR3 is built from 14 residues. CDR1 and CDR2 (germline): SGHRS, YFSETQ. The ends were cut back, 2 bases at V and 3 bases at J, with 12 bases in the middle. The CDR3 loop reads CASSFEAGNYEQYF. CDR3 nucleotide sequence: TGCGCCAGCAGCTTTGAGGCAGGGAACTACGAGCAGTACTTC.

CDR3: CAISPGPEDTQYF. The CDR3 region has the DNA TGTGCCATCAGTCCAGGACCCGAAGATACGCAGTATTTT. This chain links TRBV10-3 with TRBJ2-3; D unclear. The V and J ends lost 5 bases and 5 bases respectively, with 11 bases between them. The CDR3 covers 13 residues. The germline gives CDR1 ENHRY, CDR2 SYGVKD.

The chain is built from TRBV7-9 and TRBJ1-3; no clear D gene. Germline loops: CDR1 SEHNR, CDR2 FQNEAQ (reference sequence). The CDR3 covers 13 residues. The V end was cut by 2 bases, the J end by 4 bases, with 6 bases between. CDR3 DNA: TGTGCCAGCAGCTTAATTGCGGGAAACACCATATATTTT. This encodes CASSLIAGNTIYF.

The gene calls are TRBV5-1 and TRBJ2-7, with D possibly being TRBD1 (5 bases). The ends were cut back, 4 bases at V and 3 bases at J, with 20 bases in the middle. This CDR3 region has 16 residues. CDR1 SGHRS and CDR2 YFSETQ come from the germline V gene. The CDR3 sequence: CASSPVGLTGVYEQYF. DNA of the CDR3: TGCGCCAGCAGCCCGGTGGGCCTAACAGGCGTCTACGAGCAGTACTTC.

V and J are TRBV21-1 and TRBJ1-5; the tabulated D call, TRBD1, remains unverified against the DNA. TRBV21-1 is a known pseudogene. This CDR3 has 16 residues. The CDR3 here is CASSKAGDRHNQPQHF. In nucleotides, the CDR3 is TGTGCCAGCAGCAAAGCGGGGGACAGGCACAATCAGCCCCAGCATTTT.

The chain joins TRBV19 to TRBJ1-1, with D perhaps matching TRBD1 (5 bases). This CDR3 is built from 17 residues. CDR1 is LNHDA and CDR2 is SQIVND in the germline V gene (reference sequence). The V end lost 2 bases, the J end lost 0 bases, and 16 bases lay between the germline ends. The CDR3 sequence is CASSIIGVGRVNTEAFF. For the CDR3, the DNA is TGTGCCAGTAGTATAATAGGGGTTGGGCGGGTGAACACTGAAGCTTTCTTT.

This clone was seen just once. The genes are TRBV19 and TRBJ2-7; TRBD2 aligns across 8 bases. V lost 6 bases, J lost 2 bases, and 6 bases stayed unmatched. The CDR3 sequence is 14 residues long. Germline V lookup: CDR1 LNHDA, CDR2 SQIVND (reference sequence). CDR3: CASRPAGATYEQYF. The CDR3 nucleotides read TGTGCCAGTAGACCAGCGGGAGCGACCTACGAGCAGTACTTC.

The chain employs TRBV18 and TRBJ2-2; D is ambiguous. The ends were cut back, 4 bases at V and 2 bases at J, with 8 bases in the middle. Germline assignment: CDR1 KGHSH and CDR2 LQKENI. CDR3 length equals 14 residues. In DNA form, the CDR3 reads TGTGCCAGCTCACTACGGACCAACACCGGGGAGCTGTTTTTT. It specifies CASSLRTNTGELFF.

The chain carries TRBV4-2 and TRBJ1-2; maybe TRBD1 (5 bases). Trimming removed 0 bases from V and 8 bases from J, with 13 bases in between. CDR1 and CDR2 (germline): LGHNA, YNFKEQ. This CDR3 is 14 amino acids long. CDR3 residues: CASSQDLAGAGYTF. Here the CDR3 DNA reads TGTGCCAGCAGCCAAGATTTGGCCGGGGCCGGCTACACCTTC.

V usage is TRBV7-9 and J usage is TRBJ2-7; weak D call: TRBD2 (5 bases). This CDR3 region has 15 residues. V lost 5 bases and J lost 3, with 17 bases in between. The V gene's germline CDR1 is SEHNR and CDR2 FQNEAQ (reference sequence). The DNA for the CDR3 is TGTGCCAGCAGCCCAGCGGTTCGCTCTCGCTACGAGCAGTACTTC. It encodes CASSPAVRSRYEQYF.

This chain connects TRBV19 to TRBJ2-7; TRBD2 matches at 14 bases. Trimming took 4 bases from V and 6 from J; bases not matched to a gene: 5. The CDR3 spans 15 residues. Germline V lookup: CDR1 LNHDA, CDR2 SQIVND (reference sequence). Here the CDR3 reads CASSTGTSGSSEQYF. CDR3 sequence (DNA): TGTGCCAGTAGTACGGGGACTAGCGGGAGCTCCGAGCAGTACTTC. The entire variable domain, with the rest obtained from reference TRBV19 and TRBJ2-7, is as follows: DGGITQSPKYLFRKEGQNVTLSCEQNLNHDAMYWYRQDPGQGLRLIYYSQIVNDFQKGDIAEGYSVSREKKESFPLTVTSAQKNPTAFYLCASSTGTSGSSEQYFGPGTRLTVT.

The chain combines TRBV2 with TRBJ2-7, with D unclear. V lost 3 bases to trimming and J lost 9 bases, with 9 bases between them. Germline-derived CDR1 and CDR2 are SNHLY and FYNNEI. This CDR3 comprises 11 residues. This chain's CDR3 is CASSDQALQYF. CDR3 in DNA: TGTGCCAGCAGTGATCAGGCGTTGCAGTACTTC.

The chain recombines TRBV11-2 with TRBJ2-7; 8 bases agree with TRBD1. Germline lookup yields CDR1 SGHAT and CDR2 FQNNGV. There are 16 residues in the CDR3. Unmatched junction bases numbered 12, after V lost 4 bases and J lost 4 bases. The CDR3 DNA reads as TGTGCCAGCAGCTCCGGACAAACAGGGGGAAAATACGAGCAGTACTTC. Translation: CASSSGQTGGKYEQYF.

The CDR3 protein is CASSLGRSYGNEQFF. The CDR3 DNA is TGCGCCAGCAGCTTGGGACGGTCGTACGGCAATGAGCAGTTCTTC. V is TRBV5-1 and J is TRBJ2-1; D unresolved. The CDR3 loop spans 15 amino acids. Trimming shortened V by 0 bases and J by 6 bases, and 13 bases separated the two germline ends. Per germline, CDR1 SGHRS and CDR2 YFSETQ. Filled out from reference TRBV5-1 and TRBJ2-1, the complete variable domain reads KAGVTQTPRYLIKTRGQQVTLSCSPISGHRSVSWYQQTPGQGLQFLFEYFSETQRNKGNFPGRFSGRQFSNSRSEMNVSTLELGDSALYLCASSLGRSYGNEQFFGPGTRLTVL.

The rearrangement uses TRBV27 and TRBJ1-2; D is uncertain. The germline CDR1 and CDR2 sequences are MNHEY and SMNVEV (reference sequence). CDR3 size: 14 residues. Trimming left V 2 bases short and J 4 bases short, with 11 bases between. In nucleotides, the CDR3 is TGTGCCAGCAGTTTAATTGCGGGGTCCTATGGCTACACCTTC. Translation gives CASSLIAGSYGYTF.

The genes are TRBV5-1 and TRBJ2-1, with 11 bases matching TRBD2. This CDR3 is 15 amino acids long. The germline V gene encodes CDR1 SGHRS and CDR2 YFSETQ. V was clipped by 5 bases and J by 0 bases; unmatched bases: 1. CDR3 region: CASSSGRGSYNEQFF. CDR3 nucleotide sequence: TGCGCCAGCAGTAGCGGGAGGGGCTCCTACAATGAGCAGTTCTTC.

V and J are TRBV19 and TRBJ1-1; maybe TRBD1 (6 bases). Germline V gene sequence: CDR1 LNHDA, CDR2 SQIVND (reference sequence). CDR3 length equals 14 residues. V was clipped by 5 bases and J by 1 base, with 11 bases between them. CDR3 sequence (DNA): TGTGCCAGTAGTTCGCTAGGGGGGAACACTGAAGCTTTCTTT. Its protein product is CASSSLGGNTEAFF.

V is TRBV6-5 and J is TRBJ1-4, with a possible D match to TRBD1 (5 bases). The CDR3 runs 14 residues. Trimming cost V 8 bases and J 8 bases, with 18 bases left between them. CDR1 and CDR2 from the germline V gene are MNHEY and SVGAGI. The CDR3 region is CASLRDQGAEKLFF. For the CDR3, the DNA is TGTGCCAGCCTTCGCGACCAGGGCGCGGAAAAACTGTTTTTT.